This paragraph reports one T cell receptor beta chain. Its antigen is currently unknown. Trimming cost V 1 base and J 4 bases; bases outside gene matches: 0. CDR1 SGHTA and CDR2 FQGNSA come from the germline V gene. The CDR3 has 15 amino acids. The source of the sample is a study of shared clonotypes between healthy human individuals. In the study's own analysis: Without quality scores, immunoSEQ junctional reads could not be filtered like full-length reads. The assay was immunoSEQ multiplex PCR, and TCRdb's table has in-frame clones only and misses some. Clonal size and the V and J genes are those of that table, whereas D and trimming came from the DNA. Seen here are around 500,000 clones, about 76% observed once, and the top ten hold around 14%. The study, taken as a whole, reports: Clonotype sharing across donors was expected to vary with sequencing depth.

The origin of this receptor is a woman in her thirties or forties in good health. Some clones in this sample may be carry-over from other donors' samples. The gene calls are TRBV7-2 and TRBJ2-3, with 12 bases identical to TRBD2. The material sequenced was PBMCs. Here the CDR3 reads CASSLGLAGADTQYF. The CDR3, as DNA: TGTGCCAGCAGCTTAGGACTAGCGGGGGCAGATACGCAGTATTTT.